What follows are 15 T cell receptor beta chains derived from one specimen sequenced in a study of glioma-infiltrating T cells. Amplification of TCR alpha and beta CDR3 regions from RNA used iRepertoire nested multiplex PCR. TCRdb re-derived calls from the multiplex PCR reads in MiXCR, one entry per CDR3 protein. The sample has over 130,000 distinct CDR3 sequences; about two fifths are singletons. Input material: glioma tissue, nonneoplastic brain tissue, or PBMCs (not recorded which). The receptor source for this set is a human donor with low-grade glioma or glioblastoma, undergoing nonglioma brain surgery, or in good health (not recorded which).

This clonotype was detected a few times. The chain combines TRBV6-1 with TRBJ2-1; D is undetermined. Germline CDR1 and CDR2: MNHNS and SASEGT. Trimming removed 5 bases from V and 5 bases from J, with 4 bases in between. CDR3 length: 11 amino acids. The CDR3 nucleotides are TGTGCCAGCAGTTGGGACAATGAGCAGTTCTTC. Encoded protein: CASSWDNEQFF.

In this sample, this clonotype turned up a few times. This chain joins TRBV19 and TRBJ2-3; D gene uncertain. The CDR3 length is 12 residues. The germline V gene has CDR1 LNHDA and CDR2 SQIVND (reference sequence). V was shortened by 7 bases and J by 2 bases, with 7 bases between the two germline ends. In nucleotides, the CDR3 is TGTGCCAGTACCAGTTCCACAGATACGCAGTATTTT. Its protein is CASTSSTDTQYF. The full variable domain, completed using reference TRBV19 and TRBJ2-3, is DGGITQSPKYLFRKEGQNVTLSCEQNLNHDAMYWYRQDPGQGLRLIYYSQIVNDFQKGDIAEGYSVSREKKESFPLTVTSAQKNPTAFYLCASTSSTDTQYFGPGTRLTVL.

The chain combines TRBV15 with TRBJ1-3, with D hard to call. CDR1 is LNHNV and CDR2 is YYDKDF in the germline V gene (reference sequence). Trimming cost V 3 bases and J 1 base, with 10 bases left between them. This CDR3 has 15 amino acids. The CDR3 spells CATSRSTESGNTIYF. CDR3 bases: TGTGCCACCAGCAGGTCCACAGAGTCTGGAAACACCATATATTTT.

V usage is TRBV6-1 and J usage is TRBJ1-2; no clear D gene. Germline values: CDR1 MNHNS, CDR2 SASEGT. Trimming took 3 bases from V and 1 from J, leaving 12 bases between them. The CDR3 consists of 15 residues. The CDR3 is CASSDESIINYGYTF. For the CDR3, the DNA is TGTGCCAGCAGTGATGAGTCGATTATTAACTATGGCTACACCTTC.

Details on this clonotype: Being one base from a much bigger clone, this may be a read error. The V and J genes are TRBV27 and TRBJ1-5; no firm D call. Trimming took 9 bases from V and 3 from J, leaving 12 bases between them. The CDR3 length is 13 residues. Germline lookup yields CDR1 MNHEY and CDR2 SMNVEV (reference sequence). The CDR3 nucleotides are TGTGCCAGTAACGGGTCAGTCAATCAGCCCCAGCATTTT. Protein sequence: CASNGSVNQPQHF.

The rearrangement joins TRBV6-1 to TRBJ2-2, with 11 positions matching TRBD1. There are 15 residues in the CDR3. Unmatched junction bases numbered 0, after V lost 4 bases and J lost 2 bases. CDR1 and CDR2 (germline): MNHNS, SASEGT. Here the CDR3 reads CASSGTGGNTGELFF. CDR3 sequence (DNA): TGTGCCAGCAGTGGGACAGGGGGCAACACCGGGGAGCTGTTTTTT.

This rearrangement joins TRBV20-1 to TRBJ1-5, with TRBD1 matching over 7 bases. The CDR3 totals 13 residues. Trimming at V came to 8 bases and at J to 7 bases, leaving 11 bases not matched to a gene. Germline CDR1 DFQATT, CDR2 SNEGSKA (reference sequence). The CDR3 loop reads CSSGQELTQPQHF. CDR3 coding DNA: TGCAGTTCTGGACAGGAACTCACACAGCCCCAGCATTTT.

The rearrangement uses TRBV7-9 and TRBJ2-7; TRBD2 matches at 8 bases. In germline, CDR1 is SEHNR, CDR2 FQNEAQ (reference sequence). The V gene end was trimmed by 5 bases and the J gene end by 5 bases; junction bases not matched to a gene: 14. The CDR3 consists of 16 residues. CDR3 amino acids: CASSLSPILAAHEQYF. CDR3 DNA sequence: TGTGCCAGCAGCCTAAGCCCCATACTAGCGGCCCACGAGCAGTACTTC.

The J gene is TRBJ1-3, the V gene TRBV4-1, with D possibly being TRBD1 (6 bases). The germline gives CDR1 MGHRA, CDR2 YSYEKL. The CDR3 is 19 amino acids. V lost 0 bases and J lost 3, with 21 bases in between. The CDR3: CASSQDLERSQGYGNTIYF. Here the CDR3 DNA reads TGCGCCAGCAGCCAAGACCTAGAGAGGAGTCAGGGGTATGGAAACACCATATATTTT.

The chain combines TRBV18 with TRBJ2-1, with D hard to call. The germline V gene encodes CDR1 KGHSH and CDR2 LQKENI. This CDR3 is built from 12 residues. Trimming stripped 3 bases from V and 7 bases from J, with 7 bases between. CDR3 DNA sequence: TGTGCCAGCTCACCGACTGTAAATGAGCAGTTCTTC. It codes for CASSPTVNEQFF. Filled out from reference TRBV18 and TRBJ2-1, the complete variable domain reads NAGVMQNPRHLVRRRGQEARLRCSPMKGHSHVYWYRQLPEEGLKFMVYLQKENIIDESGMPKERFSAEFPKEGPSILRIQQVVRGDSAAYFCASSPTVNEQFFGPGTRLTVL.

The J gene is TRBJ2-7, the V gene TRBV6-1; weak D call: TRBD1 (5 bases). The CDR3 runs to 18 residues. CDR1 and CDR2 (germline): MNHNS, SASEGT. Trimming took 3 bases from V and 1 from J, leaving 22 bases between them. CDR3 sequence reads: CASSDPADSPLVSYEQYF. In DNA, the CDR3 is TGTGCCAGCAGTGACCCAGCAGACAGCCCGCTAGTTTCCTACGAGCAGTACTTC.

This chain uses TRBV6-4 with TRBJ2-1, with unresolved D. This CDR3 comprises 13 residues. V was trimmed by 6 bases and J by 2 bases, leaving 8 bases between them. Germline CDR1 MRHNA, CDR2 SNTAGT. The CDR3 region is CASSKEAYNEQFF. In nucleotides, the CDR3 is TGTGCCAGCAGCAAGGAAGCCTACAATGAGCAGTTCTTC.

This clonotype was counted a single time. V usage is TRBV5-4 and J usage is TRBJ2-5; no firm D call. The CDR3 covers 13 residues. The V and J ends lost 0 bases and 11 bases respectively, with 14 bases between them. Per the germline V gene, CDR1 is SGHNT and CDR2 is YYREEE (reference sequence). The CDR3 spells CASSLVSSDEQYF. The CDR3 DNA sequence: TGTGCCAGCAGCTTGGTTAGTAGTGATGAGCAGTACTTC.

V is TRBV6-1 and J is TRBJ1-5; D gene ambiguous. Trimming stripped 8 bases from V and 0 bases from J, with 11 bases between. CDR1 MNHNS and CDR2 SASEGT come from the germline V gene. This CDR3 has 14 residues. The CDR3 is CASQEYSSNQPQHF. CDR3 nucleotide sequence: TGTGCCAGCCAGGAGTACAGTAGCAATCAGCCCCAGCATTTT.

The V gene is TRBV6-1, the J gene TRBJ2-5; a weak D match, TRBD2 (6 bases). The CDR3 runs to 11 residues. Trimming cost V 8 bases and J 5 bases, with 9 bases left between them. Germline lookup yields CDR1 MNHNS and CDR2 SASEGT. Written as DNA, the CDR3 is TGTGCCAGCCGTCGGGGGGAGACCCAGTACTTC. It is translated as CASRRGETQYF.